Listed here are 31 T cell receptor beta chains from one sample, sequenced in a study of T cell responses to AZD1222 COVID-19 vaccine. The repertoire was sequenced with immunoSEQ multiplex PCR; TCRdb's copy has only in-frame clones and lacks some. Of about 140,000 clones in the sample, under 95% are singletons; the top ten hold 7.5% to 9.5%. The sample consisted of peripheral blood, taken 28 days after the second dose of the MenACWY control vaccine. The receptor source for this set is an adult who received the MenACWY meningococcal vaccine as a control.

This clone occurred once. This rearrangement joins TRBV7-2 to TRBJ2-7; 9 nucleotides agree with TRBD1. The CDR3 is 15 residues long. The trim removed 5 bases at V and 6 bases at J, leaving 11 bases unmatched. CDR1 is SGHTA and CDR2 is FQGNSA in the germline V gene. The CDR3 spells CASSPGTGRIGEQYF. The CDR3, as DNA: TGTGCCAGCAGCCCTGGGACAGGGCGGATTGGCGAGCAGTACTTC. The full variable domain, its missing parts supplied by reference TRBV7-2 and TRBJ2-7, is GAGVSQSPSNKVTEKGKDVELRCDPISGHTALYWYRQSLGQGLEFLIYFQGNSAPDKSGLPSDRFSAERTGGSVSTLTIQRTQQEDSAVYLCASSPGTGRIGEQYFGPGTRLTVT.

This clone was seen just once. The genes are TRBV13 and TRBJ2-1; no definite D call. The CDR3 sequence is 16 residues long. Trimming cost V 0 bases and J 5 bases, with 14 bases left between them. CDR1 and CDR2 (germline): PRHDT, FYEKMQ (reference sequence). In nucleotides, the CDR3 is TGTGCCAGCAGCTTAGGGAGTCGCGGTCGGAACAATGAGCAGTTCTTC. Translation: CASSLGSRGRNNEQFF.

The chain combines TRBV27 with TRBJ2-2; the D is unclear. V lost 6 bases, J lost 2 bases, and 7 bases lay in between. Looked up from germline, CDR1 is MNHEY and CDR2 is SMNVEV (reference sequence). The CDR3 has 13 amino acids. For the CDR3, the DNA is TGTGCCAGCAGCCCAGACAACACCGGGGAGCTGTTTTTT. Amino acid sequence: CASSPDNTGELFF.

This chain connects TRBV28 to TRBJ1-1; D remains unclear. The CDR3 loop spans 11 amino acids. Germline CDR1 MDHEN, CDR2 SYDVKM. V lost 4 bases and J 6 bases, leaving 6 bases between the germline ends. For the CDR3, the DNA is TGTGCCAGCAGTTCACATCCTGAAGCTTTCTTT. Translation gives CASSSHPEAFF.

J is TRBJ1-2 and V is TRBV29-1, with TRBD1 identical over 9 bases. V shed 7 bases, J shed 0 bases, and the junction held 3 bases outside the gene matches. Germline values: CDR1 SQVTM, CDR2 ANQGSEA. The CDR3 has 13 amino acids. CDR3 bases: TGCAGCGCCCGACAGGGGGCTAACTATGGCTACACCTTC. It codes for CSARQGANYGYTF.

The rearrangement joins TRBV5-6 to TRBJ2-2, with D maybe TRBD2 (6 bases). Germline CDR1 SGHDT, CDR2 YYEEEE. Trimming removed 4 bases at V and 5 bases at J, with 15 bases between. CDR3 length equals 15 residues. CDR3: CASSPVRGYTGELFF. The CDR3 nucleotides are TGTGCCAGCAGCCCCGTGCGGGGTTATACCGGGGAGCTGTTTTTT.

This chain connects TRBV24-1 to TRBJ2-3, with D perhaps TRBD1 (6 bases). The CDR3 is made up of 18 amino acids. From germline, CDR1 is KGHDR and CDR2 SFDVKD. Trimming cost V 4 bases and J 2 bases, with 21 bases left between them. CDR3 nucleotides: TGTGCCACCAGTGAAACCGGACAGCCCCACGGGGCCACAGATACGCAGTATTTT. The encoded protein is CATSETGQPHGATDTQYF.

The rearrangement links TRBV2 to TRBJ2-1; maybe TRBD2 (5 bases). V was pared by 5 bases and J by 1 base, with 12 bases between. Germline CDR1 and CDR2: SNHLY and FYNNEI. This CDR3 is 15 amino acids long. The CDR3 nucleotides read TGTGCCAGCAGTCCTATACGGGAATCCTACAATGAGCAGTTCTTC. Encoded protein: CASSPIRESYNEQFF.

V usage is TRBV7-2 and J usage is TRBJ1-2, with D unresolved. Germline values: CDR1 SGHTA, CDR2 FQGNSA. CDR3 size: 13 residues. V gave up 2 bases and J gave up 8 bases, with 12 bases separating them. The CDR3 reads CASSLPGSWGYTF. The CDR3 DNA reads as TGTGCCAGCAGCTTACCCGGGTCGTGGGGCTACACCTTC.

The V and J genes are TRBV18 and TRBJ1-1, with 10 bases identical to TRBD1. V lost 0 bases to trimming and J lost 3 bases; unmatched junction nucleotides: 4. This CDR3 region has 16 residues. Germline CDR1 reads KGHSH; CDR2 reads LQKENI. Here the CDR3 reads CASSPPGDRGYTEAFF. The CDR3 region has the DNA TGTGCCAGCTCACCACCGGGGGACAGGGGATACACTGAAGCTTTCTTT.

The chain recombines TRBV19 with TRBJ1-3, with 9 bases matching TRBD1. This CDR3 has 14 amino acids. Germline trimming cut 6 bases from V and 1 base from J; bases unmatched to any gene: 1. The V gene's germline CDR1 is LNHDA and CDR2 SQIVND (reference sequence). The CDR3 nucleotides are TGTGCCAGTAGGGGACAGGGATCTGGAAACACCATATATTTT. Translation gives CASRGQGSGNTIYF.

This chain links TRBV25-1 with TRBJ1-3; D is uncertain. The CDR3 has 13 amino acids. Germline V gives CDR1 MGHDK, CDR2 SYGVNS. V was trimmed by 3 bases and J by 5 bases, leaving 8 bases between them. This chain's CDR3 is CASSDPGRNTIYF. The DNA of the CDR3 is TGTGCCAGCAGTGACCCGGGCCGAAACACCATATATTTT.

CDR3: CASSLYSADTQYF. CDR3 nucleotide sequence: TGTGCCAGCAGTTTATATAGCGCAGATACGCAGTATTTT. V is TRBV28 and J is TRBJ2-3, with D possibly TRBD2 on 5 matching bases. Trimming took 1 base from V and 4 from J, leaving 6 bases between them. The CDR3 is 13 residues long. Germline V gene lookup returns CDR1 MDHEN and CDR2 SYDVKM.

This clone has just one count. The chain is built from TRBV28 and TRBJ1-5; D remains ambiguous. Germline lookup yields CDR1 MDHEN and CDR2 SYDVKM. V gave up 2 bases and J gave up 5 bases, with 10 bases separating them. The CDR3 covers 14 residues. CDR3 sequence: CASSLSGWDQPQHF. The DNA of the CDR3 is TGTGCCAGCAGTTTAAGTGGGTGGGATCAGCCCCAGCATTTT.

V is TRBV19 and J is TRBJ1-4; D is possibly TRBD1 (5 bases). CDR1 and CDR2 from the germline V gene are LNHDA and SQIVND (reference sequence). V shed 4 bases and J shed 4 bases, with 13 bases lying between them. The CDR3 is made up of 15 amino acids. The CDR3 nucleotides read TGTGCCAGTAGTAATTACAGGAGGATTAATGAAAAACTGTTTTTT. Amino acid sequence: CASSNYRRINEKLFF.

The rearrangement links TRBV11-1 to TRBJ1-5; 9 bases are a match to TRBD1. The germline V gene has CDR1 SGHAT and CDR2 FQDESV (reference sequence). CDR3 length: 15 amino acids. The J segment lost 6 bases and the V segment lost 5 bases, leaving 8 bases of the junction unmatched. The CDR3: CASSPGTGLGQPQHF. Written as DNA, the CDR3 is TGTGCCAGCAGCCCCGGGACAGGGCTGGGTCAGCCCCAGCATTTT.

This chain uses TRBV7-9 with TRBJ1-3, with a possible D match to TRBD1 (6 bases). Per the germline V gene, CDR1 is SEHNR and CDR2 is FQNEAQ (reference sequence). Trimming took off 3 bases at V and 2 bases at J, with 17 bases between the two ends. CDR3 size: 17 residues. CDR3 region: CASSFIRGARTGNTIYF. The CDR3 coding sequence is TGTGCCAGCAGCTTTATTAGGGGGGCGCGTACTGGAAACACCATATATTTT.

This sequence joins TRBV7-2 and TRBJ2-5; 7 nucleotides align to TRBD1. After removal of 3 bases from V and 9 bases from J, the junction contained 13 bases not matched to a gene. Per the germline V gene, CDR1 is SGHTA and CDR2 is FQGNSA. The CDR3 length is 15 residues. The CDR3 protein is CASSLAPGTDVAQYF. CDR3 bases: TGTGCCAGCAGCTTGGCCCCCGGGACAGATGTTGCCCAGTACTTC.

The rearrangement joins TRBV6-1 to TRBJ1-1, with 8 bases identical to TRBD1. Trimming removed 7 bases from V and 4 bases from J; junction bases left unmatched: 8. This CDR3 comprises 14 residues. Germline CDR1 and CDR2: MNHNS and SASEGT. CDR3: CASTGTGGGTEAFF. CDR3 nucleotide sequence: TGTGCCAGCACTGGGACAGGCGGCGGCACTGAAGCTTTCTTT.

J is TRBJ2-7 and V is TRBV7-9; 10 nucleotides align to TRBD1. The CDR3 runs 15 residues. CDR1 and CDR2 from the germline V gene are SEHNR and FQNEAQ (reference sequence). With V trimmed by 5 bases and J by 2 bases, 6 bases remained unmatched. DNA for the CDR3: TGTGCCAGCAGCGGGACAGGGGAGGTTGCCTACGAGCAGTACTTC. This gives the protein CASSGTGEVAYEQYF.

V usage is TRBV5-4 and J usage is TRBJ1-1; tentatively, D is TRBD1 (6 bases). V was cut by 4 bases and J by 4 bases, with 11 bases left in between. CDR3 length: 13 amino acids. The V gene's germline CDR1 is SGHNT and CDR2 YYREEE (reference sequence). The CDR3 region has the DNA TGTGCCAGCAGCCCGGACAGAATCACTGAAGCTTTCTTT. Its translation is CASSPDRITEAFF. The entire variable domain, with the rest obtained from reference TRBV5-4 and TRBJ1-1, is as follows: ETGVTQSPTHLIKTRGQQVTLRCSSQSGHNTVSWYQQALGQGPQFIFQYYREEENGRGNFPPRFSGLQFPNYSSELNVNALELDDSALYLCASSPDRITEAFFGQGTRLTVV.

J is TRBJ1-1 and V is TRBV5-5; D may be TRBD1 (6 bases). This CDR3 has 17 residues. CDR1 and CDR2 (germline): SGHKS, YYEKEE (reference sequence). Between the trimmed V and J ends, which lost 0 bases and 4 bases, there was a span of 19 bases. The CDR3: CASSLEWGAGWVTEAFF. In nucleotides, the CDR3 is TGTGCCAGCAGCTTGGAGTGGGGGGCCGGGTGGGTCACTGAAGCTTTCTTT. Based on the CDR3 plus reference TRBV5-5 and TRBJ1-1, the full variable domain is DAGVTQSPTHLIKTRGQQVTLRCSPISGHKSVSWYQQVLGQGPQFIFQYYEKEERGRGNFPDRFSARQFPNYSSELNVNALLLGDSALYLCASSLEWGAGWVTEAFFGQGTRLTVV.

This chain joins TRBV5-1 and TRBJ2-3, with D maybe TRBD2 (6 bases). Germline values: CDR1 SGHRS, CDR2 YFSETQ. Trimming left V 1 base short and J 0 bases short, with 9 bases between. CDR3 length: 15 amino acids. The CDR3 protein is CASSLSGLSTDTQYF. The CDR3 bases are TGCGCCAGCAGCTTGTCGGGACTGAGCACAGATACGCAGTATTTT.

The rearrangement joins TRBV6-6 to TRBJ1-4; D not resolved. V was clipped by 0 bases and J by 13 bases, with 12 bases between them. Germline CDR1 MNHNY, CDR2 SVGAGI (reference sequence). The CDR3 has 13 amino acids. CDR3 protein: CASSYSEGKALFF. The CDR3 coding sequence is TGTGCCAGCAGTTACTCCGAAGGAAAGGCACTGTTTTTT.

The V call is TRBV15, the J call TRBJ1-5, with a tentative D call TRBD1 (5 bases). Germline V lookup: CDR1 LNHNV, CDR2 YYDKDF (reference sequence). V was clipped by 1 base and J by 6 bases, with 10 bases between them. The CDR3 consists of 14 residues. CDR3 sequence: CATSRGGMGQPQHF. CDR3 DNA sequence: TGTGCCACCAGCAGAGGGGGGATGGGTCAGCCCCAGCATTTT.

The CDR3 DNA follows: TGTGCCCTCCGGACAGGGAACAATGAGCAGTTCTTC. Translating it yields CALRTGNNEQFF. The gene calls are TRBV7-2 and TRBJ2-1, with 8 nucleotides matching TRBD1. Per germline, CDR1 SGHTA and CDR2 FQGNSA. With 11 bases clipped from V and 5 bases from J, the junction kept 5 bases outside the gene matches. The length of the CDR3 is 12 residues.

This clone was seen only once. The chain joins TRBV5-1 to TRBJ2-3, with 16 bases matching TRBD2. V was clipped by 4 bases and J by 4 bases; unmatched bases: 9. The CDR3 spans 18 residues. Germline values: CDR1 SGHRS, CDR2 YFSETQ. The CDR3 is CASSVGTSGGAGADTQYF. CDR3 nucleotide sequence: TGCGCCAGCAGCGTGGGGACTAGCGGGGGGGCCGGAGCAGATACGCAGTATTTT.

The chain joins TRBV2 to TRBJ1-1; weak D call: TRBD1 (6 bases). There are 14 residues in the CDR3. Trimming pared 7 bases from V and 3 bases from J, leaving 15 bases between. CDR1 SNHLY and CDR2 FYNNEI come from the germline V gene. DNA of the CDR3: TGTGCCAGCAAGGGGGGGAGTGTTGACACTGAAGCTTTCTTT. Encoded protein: CASKGGSVDTEAFF.

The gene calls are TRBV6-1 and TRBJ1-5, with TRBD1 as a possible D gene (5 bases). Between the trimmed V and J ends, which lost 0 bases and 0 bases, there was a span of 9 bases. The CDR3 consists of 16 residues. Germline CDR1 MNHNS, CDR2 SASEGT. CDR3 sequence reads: CASSEAPGISNQPQHF. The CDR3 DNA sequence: TGTGCCAGCAGTGAAGCCCCAGGGATTAGCAATCAGCCCCAGCATTTT.

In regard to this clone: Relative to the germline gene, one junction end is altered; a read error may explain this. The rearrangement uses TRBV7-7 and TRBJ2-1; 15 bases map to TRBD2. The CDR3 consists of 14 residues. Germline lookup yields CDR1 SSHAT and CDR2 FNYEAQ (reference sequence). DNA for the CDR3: TGTGCTAGCAGCTTAGGGACTAGCGGGAGGCCGCAGTTCTTC. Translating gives CASSLGTSGRPQFF.

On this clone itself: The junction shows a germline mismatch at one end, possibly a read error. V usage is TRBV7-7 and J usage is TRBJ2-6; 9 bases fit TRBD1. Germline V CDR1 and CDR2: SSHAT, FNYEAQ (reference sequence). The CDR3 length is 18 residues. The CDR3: CASSAQQGAGSGANVLTF. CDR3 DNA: TGTGCTAGCAGCGCCCAACAGGGGGCGGGATCTGGGGCCAACGTCCTGACTTTC.